Below, 3 T cell receptor beta chains from the same sample are listed, as sequenced in a study of OX40 agonist ivuxolimab in advanced cancers. Sequencing was performed with immunoSEQ multiplex PCR; in TCRdb, only in-frame clones are kept and a portion is missing. The sample lists about 46,000 clones, about 88% occurring once. The specimen was CD4+ or CD8+ T cells sorted from blood, collected in a trial of the OX40 agonist ivuxolimab. The receptors stem from an adult with an advanced solid tumor such as melanoma, head and neck, liver or kidney cancer.

The rearrangement links TRBV13 to TRBJ2-3; D might be TRBD1 (5 bases). V lost 5 bases to trimming and J lost 4 bases, with 10 bases between them. From germline, CDR1 is PRHDT and CDR2 FYEKMQ (reference sequence). The CDR3 contains 13 residues. CDR3 sequence: CASSPPRADTQYF. Written as DNA, the CDR3 is TGTGCCAGCAGCCCGCCCAGGGCAGATACGCAGTATTTT.

V gene TRBV15 combines with J gene TRBJ1-5; 9 nucleotides align to TRBD1. Germline assignment: CDR1 LNHNV and CDR2 YYDKDF (reference sequence). The CDR3 contains 15 residues. V trimming: 0 bases; J trimming: 10 bases; junction bases outside the gene matches: 7. DNA of the CDR3: TGTGCCACCAGCAGAGATCGGGGACAGGGCCGCCCCCAGCATTTT. This codes for CATSRDRGQGRPQHF.

V is TRBV10-3 and J is TRBJ2-3; no clear D gene. This CDR3 is built from 14 residues. V was clipped by 0 bases and J by 4 bases, with 8 bases between them. CDR1 and CDR2 (germline): ENHRY, SYGVKD. The CDR3, as DNA: TGTGCCATCAGTGAGTCTGGGTGGGCAGATACGCAGTATTTT. Its protein product is CAISESGWADTQYF.